What follows are 9 T cell receptor beta chains derived from one specimen sequenced in a study of regulatory T cells in long-lasting Graves disease. The time point denotes: newly diagnosed GD, antithyroid drugs for less than 3 months. Preparation of the TCR library used RNA extracted from PBMCs. Libraries of TCR beta came from iRepertoire HTBI primers plus Arm-PCR of CDR3 regions. TCRdb ran MiXCR on the multiplex PCR reads and lists one entry per CDR3 protein. The table shows a few hundred thousand distinct CDR3 sequences, with about 10% occurring only once. The data were also submitted as part of a second study, on T cells in Graves' hyperthyroidism and ophthalmopathy.

Material: peripheral blood mononuclear cells (PBMCs), obtained at new diagnosis, from a patient treated with antithyroid drugs. The source of these receptors is a woman aged 18-29 years with Graves disease.

This clonotype has at least ten counts. V usage is TRBV7-3 and J usage is TRBJ2-2; TRBD2 might be the D (6 bases). Trimming stripped 2 bases from V and 1 base from J, with 8 bases between. The germline V gene has CDR1 SGHTA and CDR2 FQGTGA. The CDR3 has 15 residues. This CDR3 is CASSLQGLNTGELFF. The CDR3, as DNA: TGTGCCAGCAGCTTACAGGGACTGAACACCGGGGAGCTGTTTTTT.

The chain couples TRBV4-1 to TRBJ1-4; the match to TRBD1 covers 9 bases. V lost 1 base to trimming and J lost 0 bases; unmatched junction nucleotides: 9. CDR1 is MGHRA, CDR2 YSYEKL, per germline. This CDR3 region has 19 residues. The CDR3 sequence is CASSQGTGGAWSTNEKLFF. Written as DNA, the CDR3 is TGCGCCAGCAGCCAAGGAACAGGGGGCGCTTGGTCAACTAATGAAAAACTGTTTTTT.

V gene TRBV28 combines with J gene TRBJ2-7; 8 bases agree with TRBD1. CDR3 length equals 14 residues. Looked up from germline, CDR1 is MDHEN and CDR2 is SYDVKM. Unmatched junction bases numbered 5, after V lost 2 bases and J lost 5 bases. The CDR3 reads CASSLPPTGDEQYF. CDR3 bases: TGTGCCAGCAGTTTACCCCCGACAGGGGACGAGCAGTACTTC.

The chain combines TRBV4-1 with TRBJ2-2, with D possibly matching TRBD1 (6 bases). Per the germline V gene, CDR1 is MGHRA and CDR2 is YSYEKL. V gave up 4 bases and J gave up 0 bases, with 9 bases separating them. This CDR3 region has 15 residues. The CDR3 bases are TGCGCCAGCAGCCCTACAGGGACGAACACCGGGGAGCTGTTTTTT. Protein product: CASSPTGTNTGELFF.

About this clonotype itself: Because the CDR3 is missing its conserved closing phenylalanine or tryptophan, this is likely a read error. This sequence joins TRBV28 and TRBJ2-5; the D gene is possibly TRBD2 (7 bases). The DNA end is more similar to TRBJ2-1, so the J call may be wrong. Germline lookup yields CDR1 MDHEN and CDR2 SYDVKM. The CDR3 has 14 residues. In nucleotides, the CDR3 is TGTGCCAGCAGCCACCGGACTAGGGACAATGGGCAGTTCCTC. This codes for CASSHRTRDNGQFL.

The V call is TRBV28, the J call TRBJ1-2, with no clear D. The length of the CDR3 is 11 residues. The V gene's germline CDR1 is MDHEN and CDR2 SYDVKM. V dropped 5 bases and J dropped 11 bases, with 12 bases sitting between them. The CDR3 reads CASSANTFYTF. The CDR3 region has the DNA TGTGCCAGCAGTGCAAACACCTTTTACACCTTC.

The CDR3 coding sequence is TGTGCCAGCAGCTCCCTACAGGGCTACAGCTCCTACAATGAGCAGTTCTTC. It encodes CASSSLQGYSSYNEQFF. The chain joins TRBV7-9 to TRBJ2-1; the D gene is possibly TRBD1 (6 bases). V was pared by 4 bases and J by 0 bases, with 16 bases between. The CDR3 sequence is 17 residues long. Germline lookup yields CDR1 SEHNR and CDR2 FQNEAQ (reference sequence). Combining the CDR3 with reference TRBV7-9 and TRBJ2-1 gives the whole variable domain DTGVSQNPRHKITKRGQNVTFRCDPISEHNRLYWYRQTLGQGPEFLTYFQNEAQLEKSRLLSDRFSAERPKGSFSTLEIQRTEQGDSAMYLCASSSLQGYSSYNEQFFGPGTRLTVL.

The sample holds many counts of this clonotype. J is TRBJ1-1 and V is TRBV7-9, with D unclear. The V end was cut by 7 bases, the J end by 10 bases, with 19 bases between. CDR3 length: 13 residues. CDR1 is SEHNR, CDR2 FQNEAQ, per germline (reference sequence). DNA of the CDR3: TGTGCCAGCATCCCCCCTGACGGAGGTGGAGCTTTCTTT. Its protein product is CASIPPDGGGAFF.

This clonotype came up many times. V gene TRBV7-6 combines with J gene TRBJ2-4, with D uncertain. Trimming cost V 3 bases and J 0 bases, with 15 bases left between them. The CDR3 spans 17 residues. Germline V gene sequence: CDR1 SGHVS, CDR2 FNYEAQ. The chain's CDR3 is CASSFLSGDLAKNIQYF. The CDR3 DNA reads TGTGCCAGCAGCTTTCTCTCGGGTGACCTAGCCAAAAACATTCAGTACTTC.